The T cell receptor beta chain described here comes from a study of shared clonotypes between healthy human individuals. Naive-designated CD8 cells lacked CD45RO, were positively enriched for CCR7, and omitted terminally differentiated effector memory CD45RA+ cells. Participating donors were healthy, HIV-negative adults free of recent acute infections or vaccinations. Study results and caveats: Generally, naive subsets (rather than memory subsets) showed larger estimated richness.

For this clone: Its antigen is as yet unknown.

Genomic DNA of each subset was evenly split across several immunoSEQ plates. Some clones are missing from TCRdb's copy, which holds only in-frame ones; the method was immunoSEQ multiplex PCR. The table has about 2.1 million clones, 80% to 95% seen once. The CDR3 has 13 residues. Deletions cut 1 base from V and 3 bases from J, with 6 bases between. The V gene's germline CDR1 is SGHDN and CDR2 FVKESK. This TCR came from a man younger than 30 in good health. Some clones in this sample may be carry-over from other donors' samples. V usage is TRBV14 and J usage is TRBJ1-1; D gene uncertain. The material sequenced was naive CD8+ T cells from PBMCs. CDR3 sequence reads: CASSQGRYTEAFF. CDR3 coding DNA: TGTGCCAGCAGCCAAGGGCGGTACACTGAAGCTTTCTTT.